The 20 T cell receptor beta chains presented below share a single source sample, sequenced in a study of blood T cell repertoires in COVID-19. Profiling relied on immunoSEQ multiplex PCR, and the TCRdb table lists in-frame clones only, not all of them. The sample has tens of thousands of clones; around 90% are singletons. The sequenced sample was peripheral blood. Every receptor here comes from a woman aged 50 to 60 with active or convalescent COVID-19.

The genes are TRBV19 and TRBJ1-1; 7 bases match TRBD1. This CDR3 is built from 15 residues. Germline CDR1 LNHDA, CDR2 SQIVND (reference sequence). With V trimmed by 5 bases and J by 1 base, 7 bases remained unmatched. The CDR3 spells CASSGGQAKNTEAFF. The CDR3 DNA is TGTGCCAGTAGTGGAGGACAGGCCAAGAACACTGAAGCTTTCTTT.

The CDR3 DNA follows: TGTGCCAGCAGTCTTACTAAGGGGAACACAGATACGCAGTATTTT. As protein: CASSLTKGNTDTQYF. This chain connects TRBV7-2 to TRBJ2-3, with a tentative D call TRBD1 (5 bases). The CDR3 has 15 amino acids. V gave up 6 bases and J gave up 2 bases, with 15 bases separating them. In germline, CDR1 is SGHTA, CDR2 FQGNSA.

This clone appeared a few times. The V and J genes are TRBV18 and TRBJ1-5; TRBD1 matches 9 bases. CDR3 length: 15 residues. The V gene end was trimmed by 1 base and the J gene end by 6 bases; junction bases not matched to a gene: 4. The germline V gene has CDR1 KGHSH and CDR2 LQKENI. The CDR3: CASSPQGQGGQPQHF. The DNA of the CDR3 is TGTGCCAGCTCACCACAGGGACAGGGAGGTCAGCCCCAGCATTTT.

DNA for the CDR3: TGTGCCATCAGTGAGGCAGTGTATGGCTACACCTTC. Translated, it gives CAISEAVYGYTF. This chain uses TRBV10-3 with TRBJ1-2; D is uncertain. There are 12 residues in the CDR3. Germline CDR1 is ENHRY and CDR2 is SYGVKD. V was trimmed by 2 bases and J by 5 bases, leaving 6 bases between them.

This chain joins TRBV29-1 and TRBJ2-2; 10 nucleotides agree with TRBD1. This CDR3 comprises 13 residues. The V gene end was trimmed by 0 bases and the J gene end by 14 bases; junction bases not matched to a gene: 6. The germline V gene has CDR1 SQVTM and CDR2 ANQGSEA. DNA for the CDR3: TGCAGCGTTGAAGATAAGAGACAGGGGGCCCTGTTTTTT. Translated, it gives CSVEDKRQGALFF.

This chain uses TRBV3-1 (or the pseudogene TRBV3-2) with TRBJ1-2; D is possibly TRBD1 (5 bases). Germline V gene data show CDR1 as LGHDT and CDR2 as YNNKEL (reference sequence). This CDR3 spans 12 amino acids. Between the trimmed V and J ends, which lost 1 base and 5 bases, there was a span of 5 bases. Here the CDR3 reads CASSQGQYGYTF. As DNA, the CDR3 is TGTGCCAGCAGCCAAGGACAGTATGGCTACACCTTC.

The rearrangement links TRBV5-4 to TRBJ1-1, with D unclear. The CDR3 consists of 14 residues. CDR1 is SGHNT and CDR2 is YYREEE in the germline V gene (reference sequence). The V end lost 0 bases, the J end lost 2 bases, and 8 bases lay between the germline ends. The CDR3: CASSLDSYNTEAFF. The CDR3 bases are TGTGCCAGCAGCTTGGACAGCTATAACACTGAAGCTTTCTTT.

Concerning this clone: This sample includes further DNA sequences coding for the same CDR3. This sequence joins TRBV6-6 and TRBJ2-5; possibly TRBD2 for D (6 bases). Looked up from germline, CDR1 is MNHNY and CDR2 is SVGAGI (reference sequence). V was trimmed by 1 base and J by 5 bases, leaving 8 bases between them. CDR3 length: 13 amino acids. CDR3 protein: CASSYWGEETQYF. The CDR3 DNA follows: TGTGCCAGCAGTTACTGGGGGGAGGAGACCCAGTACTTC.

This rearrangement joins TRBV3-1 (or the pseudogene TRBV3-2) to TRBJ2-5, with no clear D. The germline V and J ends were trimmed by 0 bases and 4 bases, with 12 bases remaining between them. The germline gives CDR1 LGHDT, CDR2 YNNKEL (reference sequence). This CDR3 spans 15 amino acids. CDR3 amino acids: CASSQDSVLRETQYF. CDR3 coding DNA: TGTGCCAGCAGCCAAGATTCGGTTTTGAGAGAGACCCAGTACTTC.

The V and J genes are TRBV7-9 and TRBJ1-5; D remains unclear. Trimming shortened V by 1 base and J by 2 bases, and 12 bases separated the two germline ends. Germline values: CDR1 SEHNR, CDR2 FQNEAQ (reference sequence). The CDR3 contains 16 residues. Written as DNA, the CDR3 is TGTGCCAGCAGCTTAGTAAGAGGGCCCCGCAATCAGCCCCAGCATTTT. Protein sequence: CASSLVRGPRNQPQHF.

The rearrangement links TRBV6-5 to TRBJ1-2, with D unresolved. CDR3 length: 13 residues. Between the trimmed V and J ends, which lost 6 bases and 4 bases, there was a span of 12 bases. Germline CDR1 reads MNHEY; CDR2 reads SVGAGI. CDR3 sequence (DNA): TGTGCCAGCAGCCAACCCTCCAGCTATGGCTACACCTTC. Its translation: CASSQPSSYGYTF.

J is TRBJ2-3 and V is TRBV30, with no clear D. Germline V gene sequence: CDR1 GTSNPN, CDR2 SVGIG (reference sequence). V dropped 2 bases and J dropped 6 bases, with 12 bases sitting between them. This CDR3 has 13 residues. The CDR3 region is CAWSKSSRDTQYF. The CDR3 nucleotides read TGTGCCTGGAGTAAATCCTCGCGTGATACGCAGTATTTT.

This clone was observed a handful of times. The sample has other DNA sequences that encode this CDR3 too. Here the CDR3 DNA reads TGTGCCAGCAGTTACGGACAGGGAGGAGGCTACACCTTC. It specifies CASSYGQGGGYTF. The chain carries TRBV27 and TRBJ1-2; 8 bases match TRBD1. The CDR3 totals 13 residues. CDR1 and CDR2 (germline): MNHEY, SMNVEV (reference sequence). The trim removed 4 bases at V and 8 bases at J, leaving 6 bases unmatched.

This chain connects TRBV27 to TRBJ1-2, with 7 bases that match TRBD1. The junction had 13 bases not matched to a gene; V was cut back by 5 bases and J by 4 bases. The CDR3 extends over 16 amino acids. Germline V lookup: CDR1 MNHEY, CDR2 SMNVEV (reference sequence). The CDR3 DNA is TGTGCCAGCAGTCCGCGGACAGGATTACTAGGCTATGGCTACACCTTC. It codes for CASSPRTGLLGYGYTF.

The gene calls are TRBV6-1 and TRBJ1-1; possible D gene TRBD1, 6 bases. The CDR3 totals 15 residues. Trimming pared 3 bases from V and 4 bases from J, leaving 15 bases between. CDR1 is MNHNS and CDR2 is SASEGT in the germline V gene. The CDR3 here is CASSESTGFGTEAFF. As DNA, the CDR3 is TGTGCCAGCAGTGAGTCAACAGGGTTTGGCACTGAAGCTTTCTTT.

The chain recombines TRBV7-8 with TRBJ2-7; tentative D call: TRBD1 (6 bases). The CDR3 sequence is 13 residues long. From germline, CDR1 is SGHVS and CDR2 FQNEAQ. V was cut by 5 bases and J by 7 bases, with 15 bases left in between. In DNA, the CDR3 is TGTGCCAGCAGCCAATTACAGGGCAAGGAGCAGTACTTC. It is translated as CASSQLQGKEQYF. Drawing the rest from reference TRBV7-8 and TRBJ2-7, the complete variable domain is GAGVSQSPRYKVAKRGQDVALRCDPISGHVSLFWYQQALGQGPEFLTYFQNEAQLDKSGLPSDRFFAERPEGSVSTLKIQRTQQEDSAVYLCASSQLQGKEQYFGPGTRLTVT.

This clone was recorded a few times. CDR3 sequence: CASSIWRDRGSNQPQHF. The CDR3 bases are TGTGCCAGTAGTATATGGCGTGACAGGGGAAGCAATCAGCCCCAGCATTTT. The chain combines TRBV19 with TRBJ1-5, with 8 bases matching TRBD1. V lost 2 bases to trimming and J lost 1 base; unmatched junction nucleotides: 7. Germline CDR1 is LNHDA and CDR2 is SQIVND (reference sequence). This CDR3 comprises 17 residues.

The rearrangement joins TRBV5-5 to TRBJ2-1; 7 bases map to TRBD1. With V trimmed by 1 base and J by 0 bases, 4 bases remained unmatched. This CDR3 comprises 16 residues. Germline CDR1 and CDR2: SGHKS and YYEKEE (reference sequence). The CDR3 reads CASSLLWDSSYNEQFF. Here the CDR3 DNA reads TGTGCCAGCAGCTTGTTGTGGGACAGCTCCTACAATGAGCAGTTCTTC.

The V call is TRBV2, the J call TRBJ1-2, with 7 bases fitting TRBD1. The CDR3 sequence is 14 residues long. V trimming: 6 bases; J trimming: 3 bases; junction bases outside the gene matches: 7. The germline V gene has CDR1 SNHLY and CDR2 FYNNEI. The CDR3 sequence: CASRKAGTDYGYTF. The CDR3 coding sequence is TGTGCCAGCAGGAAAGCCGGGACAGACTATGGCTACACCTTC.

This CDR3 reads CSASGDRGLPGANVLTF. As DNA, the CDR3 is TGCAGTGCTAGTGGTGACAGGGGGCTGCCTGGGGCCAACGTCCTGACTTTC. The genes are TRBV20-1 and TRBJ2-6; TRBD1 agrees at 10 bases. V gave up 3 bases and J gave up 2 bases; unmatched junction bases: 7. CDR3 length equals 17 residues. Germline V lookup: CDR1 DFQATT, CDR2 SNEGSKA (reference sequence).